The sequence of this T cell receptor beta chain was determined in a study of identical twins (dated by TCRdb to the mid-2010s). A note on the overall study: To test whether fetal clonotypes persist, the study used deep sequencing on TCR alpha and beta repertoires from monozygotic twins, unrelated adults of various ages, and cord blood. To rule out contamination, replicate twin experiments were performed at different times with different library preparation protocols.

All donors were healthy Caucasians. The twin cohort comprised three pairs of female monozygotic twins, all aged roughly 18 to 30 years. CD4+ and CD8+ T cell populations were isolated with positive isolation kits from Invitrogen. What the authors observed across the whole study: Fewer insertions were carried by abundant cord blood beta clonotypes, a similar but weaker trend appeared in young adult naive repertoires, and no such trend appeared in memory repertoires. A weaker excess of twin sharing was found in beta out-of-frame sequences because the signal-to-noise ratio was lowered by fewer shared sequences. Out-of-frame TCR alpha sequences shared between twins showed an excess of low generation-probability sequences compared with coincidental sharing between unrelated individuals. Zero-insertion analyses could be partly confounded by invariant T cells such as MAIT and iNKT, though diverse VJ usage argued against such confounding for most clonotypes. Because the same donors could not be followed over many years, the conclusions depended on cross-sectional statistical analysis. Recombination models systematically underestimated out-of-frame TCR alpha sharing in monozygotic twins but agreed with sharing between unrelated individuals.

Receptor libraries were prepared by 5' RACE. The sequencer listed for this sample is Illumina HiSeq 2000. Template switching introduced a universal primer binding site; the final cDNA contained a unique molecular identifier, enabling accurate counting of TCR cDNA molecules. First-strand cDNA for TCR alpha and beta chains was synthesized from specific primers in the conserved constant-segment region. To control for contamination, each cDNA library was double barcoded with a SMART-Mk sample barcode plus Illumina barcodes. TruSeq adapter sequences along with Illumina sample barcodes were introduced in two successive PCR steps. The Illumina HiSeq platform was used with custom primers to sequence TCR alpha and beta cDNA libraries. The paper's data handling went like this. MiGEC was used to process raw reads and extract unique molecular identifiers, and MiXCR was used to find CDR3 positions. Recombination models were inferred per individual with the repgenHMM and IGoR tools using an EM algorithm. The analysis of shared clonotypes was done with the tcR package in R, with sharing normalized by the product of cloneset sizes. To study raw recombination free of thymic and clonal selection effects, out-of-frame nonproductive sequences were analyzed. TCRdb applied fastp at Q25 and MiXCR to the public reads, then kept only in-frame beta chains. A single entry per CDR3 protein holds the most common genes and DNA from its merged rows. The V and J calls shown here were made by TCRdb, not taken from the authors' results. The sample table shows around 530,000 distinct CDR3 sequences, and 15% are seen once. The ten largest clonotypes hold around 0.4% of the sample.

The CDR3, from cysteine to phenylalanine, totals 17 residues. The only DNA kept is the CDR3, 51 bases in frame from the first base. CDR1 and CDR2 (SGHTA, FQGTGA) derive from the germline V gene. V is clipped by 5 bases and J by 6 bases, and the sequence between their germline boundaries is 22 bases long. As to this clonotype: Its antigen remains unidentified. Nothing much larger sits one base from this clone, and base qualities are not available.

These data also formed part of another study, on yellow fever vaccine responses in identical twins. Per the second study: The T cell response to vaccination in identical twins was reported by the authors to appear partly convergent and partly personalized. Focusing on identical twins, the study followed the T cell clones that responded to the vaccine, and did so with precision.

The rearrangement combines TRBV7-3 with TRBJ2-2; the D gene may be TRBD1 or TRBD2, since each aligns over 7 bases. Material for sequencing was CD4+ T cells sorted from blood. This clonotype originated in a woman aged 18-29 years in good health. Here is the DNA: TGTGCCAGCAGCCCTACCCCAGGGGGGGGGAAGCCCGGGGAGCTGTTTTTT. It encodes CASSPTPGGGKPGELFF.